Below are 29 T cell receptor beta chains sequenced from a single sample in a study of blood T cell repertoires in COVID-19 (dated by TCRdb to about 2020). Library preparation used the immunoSEQ multiplex PCR assay. The source is immuneACCESS, and TCRdb retained only in-frame sequences with V and J called. Part of the clones is not carried over; for the studies checked, unresolved V genes explain less than half of this, and the remainder is unexplained. The sample profile shows under 200,000 clones; 87% of them were found once. The ten most abundant clones make up 3% to 4% of the sample. The sample taken for sequencing was peripheral blood. These receptors all stem from a man aged 18 to 29 with active or convalescent COVID-19.

The rearrangement links TRBV3-1 (or the pseudogene TRBV3-2) to TRBJ2-5; tentatively, D is TRBD1 (5 bases). The CDR3 runs 11 residues. The germline gives CDR1 LGHDT, CDR2 YNNKEL (reference sequence). Trimming removed 5 bases at V and 5 bases at J, with 6 bases between. This CDR3 is CASSAGETQYF. The CDR3 bases are TGTGCCAGCAGCGCAGGGGAGACCCAGTACTTC.

The rearrangement uses TRBV7-3 and TRBJ2-1; 10 bases are a match to TRBD2. Trimming cost V 5 bases and J 5 bases; bases outside gene matches: 6. There are 15 residues in the CDR3. Germline V gene lookup returns CDR1 SGHTA and CDR2 FQGTGA. The CDR3 here is CASSKTSGTNNEQFF. In DNA form, the CDR3 reads TGTGCCAGCAGCAAAACTAGCGGGACAAACAATGAGCAGTTCTTC. The variable domain in full, completed from reference TRBV7-3 and TRBJ2-1, reads GAGVSQTPSNKVTEKGKYVELRCDPISGHTALYWYRQSLGQGPEFLIYFQGTGAADDSGLPNDRFFAVRPEGSVSTLKIQRTERGDSAVYLCASSKTSGTNNEQFFGPGTRLTVL.

This clone was seen a handful of times. The rearrangement uses TRBV19 and TRBJ2-7, with D maybe TRBD2 (5 bases). V shed 5 bases and J shed 0 bases, with 14 bases lying between them. Germline values: CDR1 LNHDA, CDR2 SQIVND (reference sequence). This CDR3 has 15 residues. The CDR3 DNA sequence: TGTGCCAGTAGTCTAAAGATGGGGAGCTCCTACGAGCAGTACTTC. This sequence encodes CASSLKMGSSYEQYF.

The genes are TRBV9 and TRBJ1-1, with TRBD1 matching 9 bases. CDR3 size: 19 residues. Germline V lookup: CDR1 SGDLS, CDR2 YYNGEE. Losses at the gene ends were 4 bases for V and 1 base for J; bases not matched to a gene: 17. The CDR3 DNA reads as TGTGCCAGCAGCCCCCGGGACAGGGCGGGCCGCATTAGGAACACTGAAGCTTTCTTT. Its translation: CASSPRDRAGRIRNTEAFF.

The rearrangement links TRBV5-1 to TRBJ1-3; 8 bases fit TRBD1. This CDR3 is built from 17 residues. The germline gives CDR1 SGHRS, CDR2 YFSETQ. Trimming cost V 2 bases and J 0 bases; bases outside gene matches: 7. The CDR3 region is CASSLGGTGGSGNTIYF. Here the CDR3 DNA reads TGCGCCAGCAGCTTAGGTGGGACAGGCGGCTCTGGAAACACCATATATTTT.

This clone was picked up a small number of times. The rearrangement uses TRBV5-6 and TRBJ2-7; 8 bases fit TRBD1. The germline gives CDR1 SGHDT, CDR2 YYEEEE. The CDR3 has 15 residues. Trimming at V came to 3 bases and at J to 3 bases, leaving 8 bases not matched to a gene. The CDR3 loop reads CASSSLDRAGYEQYF. The CDR3 coding sequence is TGTGCCAGCAGCTCCTTGGACAGGGCAGGCTACGAGCAGTACTTC.

V usage is TRBV19 and J usage is TRBJ2-7, with TRBD2 as a possible D gene (6 bases). The CDR3 length is 13 residues. Germline CDR1 LNHDA, CDR2 SQIVND (reference sequence). The germline V and J ends were trimmed by 7 bases and 3 bases, with 13 bases remaining between them. Written as DNA, the CDR3 is TGTGCCAGTACCTACGGGGAGGACTACGAGCAGTACTTC. The encoded protein is CASTYGEDYEQYF.

This sequence joins TRBV5-1 and TRBJ2-4; TRBD2 matches at 7 bases. Germline V gene data show CDR1 as SGHRS and CDR2 as YFSETQ. The CDR3 spans 13 residues. V trimming: 6 bases; J trimming: 8 bases; junction bases outside the gene matches: 8. The CDR3 region has the DNA TGCGCCAGCAAGGCGGGAGTGGGGGACATTCAGTACTTC. This sequence encodes CASKAGVGDIQYF. The full variable domain, completed using reference TRBV5-1 and TRBJ2-4, is KAGVTQTPRYLIKTRGQQVTLSCSPISGHRSVSWYQQTPGQGLQFLFEYFSETQRNKGNFPGRFSGRQFSNSRSEMNVSTLELGDSALYLCASKAGVGDIQYFGAGTRLSVL.

The rearrangement joins TRBV21-1 to TRBJ1-2; TRBD1 is taken as the D call from the table, unchecked against the DNA. TRBV21-1 is reported as a pseudogene. This CDR3 is built from 12 residues. The CDR3, as DNA: TGTGCCAGCAGCAAAGCAAGAGGGGGACCCACCTTC. As protein: CASSKARGGPTF.

This clone was seen just once. The chain recombines TRBV24-1 with TRBJ2-1, with 8 bases identical to TRBD1. The junction had 13 bases not matched to a gene; V was cut back by 5 bases and J by 5 bases. Germline CDR1 KGHDR, CDR2 SFDVKD. This CDR3 contains 17 residues. The DNA for the CDR3 is TGTGCCACCAGTGCCTCGACAGGGGCGCTTGTCCACAATGAGCAGTTCTTC. This translates into CATSASTGALVHNEQFF.

The V and J genes are TRBV4-1 and TRBJ2-7, with TRBD2 matching 10 bases. The V gene's germline CDR1 is MGHRA and CDR2 YSYEKL. The CDR3 runs 16 residues. V shed 1 base and J 6 bases; nucleotides not matched to a gene: 9. CDR3 sequence: CASSQVRGTSELEQYF. The CDR3, as DNA: TGCGCCAGCAGCCAAGTCAGAGGGACTAGCGAGCTCGAGCAGTACTTC.

The V gene is TRBV9, the J gene TRBJ2-2; no reliable D call. The CDR3 runs 13 residues. V shed 0 bases and J shed 6 bases, with 6 bases lying between them. The germline V gene encodes CDR1 SGDLS and CDR2 YYNGEE. This CDR3 is CASSVVQAGELFF. The CDR3 DNA is TGTGCCAGCAGCGTAGTCCAGGCCGGGGAGCTGTTTTTT.

The V gene is TRBV2, the J gene TRBJ2-1, with 8 nucleotides matching TRBD1. The CDR3 totals 15 residues. Germline CDR1 reads SNHLY; CDR2 reads FYNNEI. V shed 5 bases, J shed 10 bases, and the junction held 13 bases outside the gene matches. CDR3 in DNA: TGTGCCAGCAGTTGGGACAGGCCCTTACAGGGGGAGCAGTTCTTC. Its translation: CASSWDRPLQGEQFF.

The CDR3 sequence: CASSDRWGAYGYTF. In nucleotides, the CDR3 is TGTGCCAGCAGCGACAGGTGGGGCGCCTATGGCTACACCTTC. The rearrangement uses TRBV28 and TRBJ1-2; possibly TRBD1 for D (6 bases). CDR3 length equals 14 residues. Trimming removed 6 bases from V and 4 bases from J, with 15 bases in between. Germline CDR1 is MDHEN and CDR2 is SYDVKM.

This chain uses TRBV15 with TRBJ2-1; D might be TRBD2 (5 bases). V was cut by 4 bases and J by 4 bases, with 11 bases left in between. CDR3 size: 14 residues. Per germline, CDR1 LNHNV and CDR2 YYDKDF (reference sequence). The DNA of the CDR3 is TGTGCCACCAGCAAACTAGTTCGGTACAATGAGCAGTTCTTC. This gives the protein CATSKLVRYNEQFF. The variable domain in full, completed from reference TRBV15 and TRBJ2-1, reads DAMVIQNPRYQVTQFGKPVTLSCSQTLNHNVMYWYQQKSSQAPKLLFHYYDKDFNNEADTPDNFQSRRPNTSFCFLDIRSPGLGDTAMYLCATSKLVRYNEQFFGPGTRLTVL.

This clone was picked up a small number of times. This rearrangement joins TRBV28 to TRBJ2-7; 7 nucleotides match TRBD1. Germline CDR1 MDHEN, CDR2 SYDVKM. The CDR3 has 15 residues. V lost 10 bases to trimming and J lost 6 bases; unmatched junction nucleotides: 18. The CDR3 loop is CATIGTDSYTGEQYF. CDR3 nucleotide sequence: TGTGCCACAATAGGGACAGATTCATATACGGGCGAGCAGTACTTC.

The chain has TRBV11-2 and TRBJ1-6, with TRBD1 as a possible D gene (6 bases). The V gene lost 1 base and the J gene lost 4 bases, with 17 bases spanning the gap. The CDR3 length is 18 residues. Germline-derived CDR1 and CDR2 are SGHAT and FQNNGV. CDR3 sequence: CASSLGLDRYRYNSPLHF. In nucleotides, the CDR3 is TGTGCCAGCAGCTTAGGACTCGACAGGTACAGATATAATTCACCCCTCCACTTT. The full variable domain, with the rest looked up from reference TRBV11-2 and TRBJ1-6, is EAGVAQSPRYKIIEKRQSVAFWCNPISGHATLYWYQQILGQGPKLLIQFQNNGVVDDSQLPKDRFSAERLKGVDSTLKIQPAKLEDSAVYLCASSLGLDRYRYNSPLHFGNGTRLTVT.

CDR3 nucleotides: TGTGCCAGCAAGGAGGACTTTAACACCGGGGAGCTGTTTTTT. Translating it yields CASKEDFNTGELFF. The gene calls are TRBV2 and TRBJ2-2, with D possibly matching TRBD2 (5 bases). Trimming removed 7 bases from V and 2 bases from J, with 11 bases in between. In germline, CDR1 is SNHLY, CDR2 FYNNEI. This CDR3 is built from 14 residues.

V gene TRBV11-3 combines with J gene TRBJ2-2, with TRBD1 identical over 8 bases. With V trimmed by 7 bases and J by 2 bases, 9 bases remained unmatched. This CDR3 is 16 amino acids long. Germline assignment: CDR1 SGHNT and CDR2 YENEEA. The CDR3 loop reads CASTQSGGGNTGELFF. As DNA, the CDR3 is TGTGCCAGCACCCAATCAGGGGGCGGCAACACCGGGGAGCTGTTTTTT.

Here the CDR3 DNA reads TGTGCCAGCAGCTGGCGGGGCGATCCCAGCCTGGGAGATACGCAGTATTTT. Residues: CASSWRGDPSLGDTQYF. V usage is TRBV2 and J usage is TRBJ2-3; a possible D gene is TRBD2 (6 bases). This CDR3 contains 17 residues. Germline CDR1 SNHLY, CDR2 FYNNEI. V lost 6 bases, J lost 5 bases, and 24 bases lay in between.

V gene TRBV7-2 combines with J gene TRBJ2-7; the match to TRBD2 covers 10 bases. The germline gives CDR1 SGHTA, CDR2 FQGNSA. V lost 5 bases and J lost 3; bases outside the gene matches: 4. The CDR3 is 14 residues long. In DNA, the CDR3 is TGTGCCAGCAGCAAACTAGCGGGGAGCTACGAGCAGTACTTC. The encoded protein is CASSKLAGSYEQYF.

The chain links TRBV30 to TRBJ1-5, with TRBD1 matching 7 bases. CDR3 length: 14 amino acids. V trimming: 8 bases; J trimming: 4 bases; junction bases outside the gene matches: 11. Germline V lookup: CDR1 GTSNPN, CDR2 SVGIG (reference sequence). The CDR3 nucleotides are TGTGCCGGCCGTGGGACAGCTGGAAATCAGCCCCAGCATTTT. Amino acids: CAGRGTAGNQPQHF.

This sequence joins TRBV5-6 and TRBJ1-2, with TRBD1 as a possible D gene (5 bases). The V and J ends lost 0 bases and 3 bases respectively, with 9 bases between them. CDR1 is SGHDT, CDR2 YYEEEE, per germline. The CDR3 spans 14 residues. In DNA form, the CDR3 reads TGTGCCAGCAGCTTGGCAGGGAGGGACTATGGCTACACCTTC. Amino acid sequence: CASSLAGRDYGYTF.

The chain couples TRBV3-1 (or the pseudogene TRBV3-2) to TRBJ1-4; D is perhaps TRBD1 (5 bases). There are 15 residues in the CDR3. Deletions cut 1 base from V and 6 bases from J, with 12 bases between. Germline V lookup: CDR1 LGHDT, CDR2 YNNKEL (reference sequence). CDR3 coding DNA: TGTGCCAGCAGCCAAGTCAGGGAGGGCGATGAAAAACTGTTTTTT. Encoded protein: CASSQVREGDEKLFF.

J is TRBJ2-3 and V is TRBV24-1, with 12 bases fitting TRBD1. Germline CDR1 KGHDR, CDR2 SFDVKD. After removal of 4 bases from V and 7 bases from J, the junction contained 2 bases not matched to a gene. This CDR3 is built from 14 residues. The CDR3 DNA reads TGTGCCACCAGTGACGGGACAGGGGGCTATACGCAGTATTTT. Its translation: CATSDGTGGYTQYF.

For this clone: Other DNA sequences in the same sample also yield this CDR3. The chain uses TRBV9 and TRBJ2-1; D gene uncertain. Germline CDR1 is SGDLS and CDR2 is YYNGEE. Trimming shortened V by 0 bases and J by 0 bases, and 4 bases separated the two germline ends. This CDR3 has 14 residues. The CDR3 sequence: CASSVGSSYNEQFF. As DNA, the CDR3 is TGTGCCAGCAGCGTAGGTAGCTCCTACAATGAGCAGTTCTTC.

This rearrangement joins TRBV7-3 to TRBJ2-3; TRBD2 agrees at 7 bases. V was pared by 4 bases and J by 0 bases, with 1 base of the junction left unmatched. This CDR3 region has 14 residues. Germline CDR1 SGHTA, CDR2 FQGTGA. The CDR3 spells CASSYSGSTDTQYF. CDR3 nucleotide sequence: TGTGCCAGCAGCTATAGCGGGAGCACAGATACGCAGTATTTT.

The CDR3 loop reads CATSVSSGGIGEQFF. In DNA, the CDR3 is TGTGCCACCAGTGTAAGTAGCGGGGGAATCGGTGAGCAGTTCTTC. The rearrangement links TRBV24-1 to TRBJ2-1; TRBD2 aligns across 9 bases. In germline, CDR1 is KGHDR, CDR2 SFDVKD. This CDR3 has 15 amino acids. Losses at the gene ends were 5 bases for V and 9 bases for J; bases not matched to a gene: 10.

This clone has a handful of counts. The gene calls are TRBV30 and TRBJ2-7, with 9 bases aligning to TRBD2. In germline, CDR1 is GTSNPN, CDR2 SVGIG (reference sequence). The CDR3 has 14 residues. V lost 4 bases and J lost 4; bases outside the gene matches: 8. The CDR3: CAWTRLADAYEQYF. The CDR3 DNA reads as TGTGCCTGGACGCGACTAGCGGATGCTTACGAGCAGTACTTC.